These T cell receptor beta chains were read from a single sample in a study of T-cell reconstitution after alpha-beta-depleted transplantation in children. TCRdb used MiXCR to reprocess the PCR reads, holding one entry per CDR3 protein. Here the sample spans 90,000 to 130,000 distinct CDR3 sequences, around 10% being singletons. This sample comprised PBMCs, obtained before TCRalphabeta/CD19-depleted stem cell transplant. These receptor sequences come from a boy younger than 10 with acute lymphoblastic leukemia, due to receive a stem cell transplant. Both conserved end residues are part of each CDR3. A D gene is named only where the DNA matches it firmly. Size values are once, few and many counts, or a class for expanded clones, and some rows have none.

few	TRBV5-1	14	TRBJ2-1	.	CASSLGTGRNEQFF
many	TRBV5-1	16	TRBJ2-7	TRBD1	CASSLTAGTGFYEQYF
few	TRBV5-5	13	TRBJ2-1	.	CASSFSSFNEQFF
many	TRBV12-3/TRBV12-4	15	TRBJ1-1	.	CASSFGEGIGAEAFF
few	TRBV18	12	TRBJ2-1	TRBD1	CASSRGQGEQFF
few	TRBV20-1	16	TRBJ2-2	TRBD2	CSAQSASGRGTGELFF
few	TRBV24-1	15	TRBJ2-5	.	CATSDTQGERETQYF
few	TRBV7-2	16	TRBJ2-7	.	CASSLWASAYSYEQYF
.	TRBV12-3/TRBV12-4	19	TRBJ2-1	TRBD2	CTCSLIAGDFYIAYNEQFF
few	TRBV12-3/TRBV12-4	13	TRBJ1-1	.	CASSLQGRTEAFF
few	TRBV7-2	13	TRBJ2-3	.	CASSFPSTDTQYF
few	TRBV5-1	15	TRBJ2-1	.	CASSLVTVRINEQFF
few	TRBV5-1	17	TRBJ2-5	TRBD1	CASRGQLGDGGQETQYF
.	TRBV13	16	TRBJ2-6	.	CASSLTRNSGANVLTF
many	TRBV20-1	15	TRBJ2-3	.	CSATPGHTYTDTQYF
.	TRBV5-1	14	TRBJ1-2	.	CASSLGERFYGYTF
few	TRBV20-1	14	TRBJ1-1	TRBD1	CSAPRGQGRTEAFF
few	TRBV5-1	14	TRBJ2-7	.	CASSLVGQGYEQYF
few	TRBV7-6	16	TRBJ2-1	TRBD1	CASSPSRGQGQGEQFF
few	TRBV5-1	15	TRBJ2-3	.	CASSPGTHPTDTQYF
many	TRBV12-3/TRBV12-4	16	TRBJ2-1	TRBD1	CASSSFGDRAGNEQFF
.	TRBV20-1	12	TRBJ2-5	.	CSASRGGETQYF
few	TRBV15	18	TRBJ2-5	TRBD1	CATSSEINNRGPKETQYF
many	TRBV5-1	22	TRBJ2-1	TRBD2	CASSLTPSSGGPYDFRANEQFF
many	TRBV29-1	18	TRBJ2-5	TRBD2	CSVEDFTPGLAVQETQYF
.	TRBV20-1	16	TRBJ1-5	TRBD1	CSARQPGTGPNQPQHF
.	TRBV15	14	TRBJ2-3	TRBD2	CATSRDAGADTQYF
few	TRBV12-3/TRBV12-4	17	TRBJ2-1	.	CASSLMEGRIYGNEQFF
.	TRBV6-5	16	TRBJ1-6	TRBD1	CASSSGPGTGESPLHF
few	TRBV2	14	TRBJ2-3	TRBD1	CASTPTGYPDTQYF
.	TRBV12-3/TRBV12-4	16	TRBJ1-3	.	CASSFFSTVSGNTIYF
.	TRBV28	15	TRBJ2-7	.	CASSLPGAEGYEQYF
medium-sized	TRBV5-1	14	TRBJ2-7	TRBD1	CASSFSGGAYEQYF
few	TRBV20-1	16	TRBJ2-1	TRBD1	CSASPLDRGTYNEQFF
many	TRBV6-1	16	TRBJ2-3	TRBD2	CARGWGQAGGTDTQYF
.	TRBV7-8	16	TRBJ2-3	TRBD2	CASSPGTSGIVDTQYF
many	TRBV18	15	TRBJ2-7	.	CASSPLQLDSYEQYF
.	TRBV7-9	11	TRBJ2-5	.	CATTGTETQYF
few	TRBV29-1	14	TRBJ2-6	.	CSVERSSGANVLTF
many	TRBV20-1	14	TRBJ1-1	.	CSASSWREETEAFF
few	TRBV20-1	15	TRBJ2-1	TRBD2	CSANLAGGSYNEQFF
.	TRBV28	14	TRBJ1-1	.	CASSTTGRRTEAFF
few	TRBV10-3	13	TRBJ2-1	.	CAISERASNEQFF
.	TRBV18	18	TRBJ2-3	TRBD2	CASSPNGLAGSSTDTQYF
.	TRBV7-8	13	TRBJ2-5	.	CASNPPNRETQYF
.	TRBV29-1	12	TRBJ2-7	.	CSVADSRSEQYF
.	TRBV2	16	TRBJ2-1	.	CASRKLHKSSYNEQFF
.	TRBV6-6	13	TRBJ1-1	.	CASSSGVSTEAFF
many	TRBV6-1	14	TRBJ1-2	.	CASTIGQGTYGYTF
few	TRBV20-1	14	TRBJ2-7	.	CSASPGTSENEQYF
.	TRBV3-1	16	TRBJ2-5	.	CASSYWGKRGQETQYF
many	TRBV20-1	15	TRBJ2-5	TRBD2	CSARSSGRLQETQYF
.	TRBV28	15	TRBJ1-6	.	CASTPRQGRNSPLHF
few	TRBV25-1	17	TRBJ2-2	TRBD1	CASSEYGQGAQAGELFF
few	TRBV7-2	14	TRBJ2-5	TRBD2	CASSPTSGSQTQYF